Following are 14 T cell receptor beta chains from one sample sequenced in a study of blood T cell repertoires in COVID-19 (dated by TCRdb to 2020 to 2021). Libraries were made using the immunoSEQ multiplex PCR assay. In its TCRdb copy, this immuneACCESS table keeps in-frame sequences only and misses some clones. Where compared with another copy, unresolved V genes explain less than half of these, and the others have no known cause. Here the sample has approximately 450,000 clones; roughly 85% occur a single time. The ten largest clones take up approximately 2% of the sample. Sequencing was done on a sample of PBMCs or T cells enriched from blood (not recorded which). Receptors originate from a woman aged 18-29 years with acute COVID-19.

This clone was counted once. At one of its ends the junction is not consistent with the germline gene, which may arise from a read error. The chain employs TRBV7-7 and TRBJ1-5; no definite D call. The CDR3 is 20 residues long. Germline values: CDR1 SSHAT, CDR2 FNYEAQ (reference sequence). The CDR3, as DNA: TGTGCTAGCAGCTTAGTATCCCTCGGCGAAGGGCGGGATTGGAATCAGCCCCAGCATTTT. Residues: CASSLVSLGEGRDWNQPQHF.

The J gene is TRBJ2-7, the V gene TRBV7-6; D remains unclear. CDR1 and CDR2 (germline): SGHVS, FNYEAQ. V was shortened by 0 bases and J by 0 bases, with 15 bases between the two germline ends. The CDR3 contains 17 residues. CDR3 loop: CASSLASAAKISYEQYF. CDR3 nucleotide sequence: TGTGCCAGCAGCTTAGCGTCTGCAGCGAAAATCTCCTACGAGCAGTACTTC.

The chain carries TRBV3-1 (or the pseudogene TRBV3-2) and TRBJ1-1; 9 bases agree with TRBD1. The germline V gene has CDR1 LGHDT and CDR2 YNNKEL (reference sequence). The CDR3 spans 14 residues. V was clipped by 9 bases and J by 2 bases; unmatched bases: 7. CDR3 bases: TGTGCCAGTTCCGACAGGGGGTTCAACACTGAAGCTTTCTTT. Amino acid sequence: CASSDRGFNTEAFF.

This chain joins TRBV19 and TRBJ1-5; 9 nucleotides match TRBD1. V was pared by 7 bases and J by 6 bases, with 16 bases of the junction left unmatched. This CDR3 contains 17 residues. The germline V gene encodes CDR1 LNHDA and CDR2 SQIVND (reference sequence). CDR3 in DNA: TGTGCCAGTACCCCGTCTGTTGGGACAGGGAGGGGTCAGCCCCAGCATTTT. Amino acid sequence: CASTPSVGTGRGQPQHF.

The chain has TRBV10-2 and TRBJ2-2, with 12 nucleotides matching TRBD2. Germline assignment: CDR1 WSHSY and CDR2 SAAADI. CDR3 length equals 17 residues. With V trimmed by 2 bases and J by 5 bases, 6 bases remained unmatched. DNA of the CDR3: TGCGCCAGCAGTGAGCGTCCTAGCGGGAGGGGTACCGGGGAGCTGTTTTTT. Encoded protein: CASSERPSGRGTGELFF.

The rearrangement links TRBV7-3 to TRBJ1-1, with D tentatively TRBD1 (6 bases). With 2 bases removed from V and 1 base from J, the gap between germline ends came to 11 bases. The germline V gene encodes CDR1 SGHTA and CDR2 FQGTGA. The CDR3 contains 15 residues. CDR3 coding DNA: TGTGCCAGCAGCTTATCCGGGACATCGAACACTGAAGCTTTCTTT. Protein product: CASSLSGTSNTEAFF.

In this sample, this clone turned up a few times. V is TRBV28 and J is TRBJ2-1; D is unresolved. Germline CDR1 MDHEN, CDR2 SYDVKM. V was pared by 5 bases and J by 1 base, with 9 bases between. The CDR3 spans 14 residues. This CDR3 is CASSLLTSYNEQFF. For the CDR3, the DNA is TGTGCCAGCAGTCTGTTGACATCCTACAATGAGCAGTTCTTC.

The J gene is TRBJ1-2, the V gene TRBV27; D unclear. Trimming left V 2 bases short and J 8 bases short, with 15 bases between. The CDR3 extends over 14 amino acids. Per the germline V gene, CDR1 is MNHEY and CDR2 is SMNVEV (reference sequence). CDR3 DNA: TGTGCCAGCAGTTTAACAAGAGGAGTCGCAGGCTACACCTTC. It yields the protein CASSLTRGVAGYTF.

This clone was seen a handful of times. This chain uses TRBV13 with TRBJ1-4; 10 bases map to TRBD1. Germline loops: CDR1 PRHDT, CDR2 FYEKMQ (reference sequence). The CDR3 runs to 18 residues. The ends lost 4 bases at V and 3 bases at J; junction bases unmatched: 11. CDR3 in amino acids: CASSSFRDRGLSNEKLFF. The CDR3 DNA reads as TGTGCCAGCAGCTCTTTCCGGGACAGGGGATTGTCTAATGAAAAACTGTTTTTT.

This clone was seen a few times. This rearrangement joins TRBV7-9 to TRBJ1-1; TRBD1 is a possible D gene (5 bases). The CDR3 has 16 residues. The V end was cut by 3 bases, the J end by 0 bases, with 14 bases between. Germline lookup yields CDR1 SEHNR and CDR2 FQNEAQ (reference sequence). For the CDR3, the DNA is TGTGCCAGCAGCTTCCCCTCCAGGGTATTGAACACTGAAGCTTTCTTT. This translates into CASSFPSRVLNTEAFF.

The chain carries TRBV7-2 and TRBJ2-7, with D hard to call. The CDR3 is 15 residues long. Germline CDR1 and CDR2: SGHTA and FQGNSA. V was pared by 5 bases and J by 4 bases, with 18 bases between. Here the CDR3 reads CASSPSQMSSYEQYF. CDR3 sequence (DNA): TGTGCCAGCAGCCCCTCACAGATGTCGTCGTACGAGCAGTACTTC.

The rearrangement uses TRBV19 and TRBJ2-7, with a weak D call TRBD1 (7 bases). V lost 3 bases and J 0 bases, leaving 18 bases between the germline ends. This CDR3 has 17 amino acids. The germline V gene encodes CDR1 LNHDA and CDR2 SQIVND (reference sequence). This CDR3 is CASSMIPAGGISYEQYF. CDR3 DNA sequence: TGTGCCAGTAGTATGATCCCGGCAGGGGGGATCTCCTACGAGCAGTACTTC.

The chain has TRBV19 and TRBJ1-2; TRBD1 agrees at 8 bases. CDR3 size: 15 residues. The V gene's germline CDR1 is LNHDA and CDR2 SQIVND (reference sequence). V shed 3 bases, J shed 4 bases, and the junction held 7 bases outside the gene matches. CDR3: CASSIGQGIGYGYTF. The CDR3 nucleotides read TGTGCCAGTAGTATTGGACAGGGAATCGGCTATGGCTACACCTTC.

V is TRBV15 and J is TRBJ2-5; possibly TRBD2 for D (5 bases). The CDR3 totals 12 residues. V was cut by 0 bases and J by 9 bases, with 8 bases left in between. Germline V gives CDR1 LNHNV, CDR2 YYDKDF (reference sequence). The CDR3 DNA reads TGTGCCACCAGCAGAGATCTGAGGGCCCAGTACTTC. This translates into CATSRDLRAQYF. Full variable domain (rest looked up from reference TRBV15 and TRBJ2-5): DAMVIQNPRYQVTQFGKPVTLSCSQTLNHNVMYWYQQKSSQAPKLLFHYYDKDFNNEADTPDNFQSRRPNTSFCFLDIRSPGLGDTAMYLCATSRDLRAQYFGPGTRLLVL.